These 3 T cell receptor beta chains share one sample of origin, sequenced in a study of shared clonotypes between healthy human individuals. Profiled with immunoSEQ multiplex PCR; TCRdb holds only in-frame clones, not every one. The sample shows 2,100,000 or so clones, approximately 96% of them seen only once. The sequenced sample consisted of naive CD4+ T cells sorted from blood. Indicated subset: CD45RA+ positively selected. The receptor set was obtained from a man younger than 30 in good health.

The chain recombines TRBV10-3 with TRBJ2-7; TRBD2 matches 9 bases. The CDR3 is made up of 13 amino acids. Losses at the gene ends were 8 bases for V and 3 bases for J; bases not matched to a gene: 5. CDR1 and CDR2 from the germline V gene are ENHRY and SYGVKD. CDR3 residues: CAISSGANYEQYF. The CDR3, as DNA: TGTGCCATCTCTAGCGGGGCCAACTACGAGCAGTACTTC.

About this clone itself: Different DNA sequences within this sample yield the same CDR3. V gene TRBV7-9 combines with J gene TRBJ1-3; 7 positions match TRBD1. Trimming took 8 bases from V and 1 from J; bases not matched to a gene: 2. CDR3 length: 13 residues. CDR1 SEHNR and CDR2 FQNEAQ come from the germline V gene (reference sequence). In nucleotides, the CDR3 is TGTGCCAGCGCGACAGGGTCTGGAAACACCATATATTTT. Protein: CASATGSGNTIYF.

Points on this clone: The sample has other DNA sequences that encode this CDR3 too. The chain carries TRBV6-1 and TRBJ2-7, with 8 bases that match TRBD2. J lost 6 bases, V lost 3 bases, and 4 bases had no gene match. The CDR3 totals 13 residues. Germline V gives CDR1 MNHNS, CDR2 SASEGT. This chain's CDR3 is CASSEATSGEQYF. The CDR3 bases are TGTGCCAGCAGTGAGGCTACTAGCGGCGAGCAGTACTTC.